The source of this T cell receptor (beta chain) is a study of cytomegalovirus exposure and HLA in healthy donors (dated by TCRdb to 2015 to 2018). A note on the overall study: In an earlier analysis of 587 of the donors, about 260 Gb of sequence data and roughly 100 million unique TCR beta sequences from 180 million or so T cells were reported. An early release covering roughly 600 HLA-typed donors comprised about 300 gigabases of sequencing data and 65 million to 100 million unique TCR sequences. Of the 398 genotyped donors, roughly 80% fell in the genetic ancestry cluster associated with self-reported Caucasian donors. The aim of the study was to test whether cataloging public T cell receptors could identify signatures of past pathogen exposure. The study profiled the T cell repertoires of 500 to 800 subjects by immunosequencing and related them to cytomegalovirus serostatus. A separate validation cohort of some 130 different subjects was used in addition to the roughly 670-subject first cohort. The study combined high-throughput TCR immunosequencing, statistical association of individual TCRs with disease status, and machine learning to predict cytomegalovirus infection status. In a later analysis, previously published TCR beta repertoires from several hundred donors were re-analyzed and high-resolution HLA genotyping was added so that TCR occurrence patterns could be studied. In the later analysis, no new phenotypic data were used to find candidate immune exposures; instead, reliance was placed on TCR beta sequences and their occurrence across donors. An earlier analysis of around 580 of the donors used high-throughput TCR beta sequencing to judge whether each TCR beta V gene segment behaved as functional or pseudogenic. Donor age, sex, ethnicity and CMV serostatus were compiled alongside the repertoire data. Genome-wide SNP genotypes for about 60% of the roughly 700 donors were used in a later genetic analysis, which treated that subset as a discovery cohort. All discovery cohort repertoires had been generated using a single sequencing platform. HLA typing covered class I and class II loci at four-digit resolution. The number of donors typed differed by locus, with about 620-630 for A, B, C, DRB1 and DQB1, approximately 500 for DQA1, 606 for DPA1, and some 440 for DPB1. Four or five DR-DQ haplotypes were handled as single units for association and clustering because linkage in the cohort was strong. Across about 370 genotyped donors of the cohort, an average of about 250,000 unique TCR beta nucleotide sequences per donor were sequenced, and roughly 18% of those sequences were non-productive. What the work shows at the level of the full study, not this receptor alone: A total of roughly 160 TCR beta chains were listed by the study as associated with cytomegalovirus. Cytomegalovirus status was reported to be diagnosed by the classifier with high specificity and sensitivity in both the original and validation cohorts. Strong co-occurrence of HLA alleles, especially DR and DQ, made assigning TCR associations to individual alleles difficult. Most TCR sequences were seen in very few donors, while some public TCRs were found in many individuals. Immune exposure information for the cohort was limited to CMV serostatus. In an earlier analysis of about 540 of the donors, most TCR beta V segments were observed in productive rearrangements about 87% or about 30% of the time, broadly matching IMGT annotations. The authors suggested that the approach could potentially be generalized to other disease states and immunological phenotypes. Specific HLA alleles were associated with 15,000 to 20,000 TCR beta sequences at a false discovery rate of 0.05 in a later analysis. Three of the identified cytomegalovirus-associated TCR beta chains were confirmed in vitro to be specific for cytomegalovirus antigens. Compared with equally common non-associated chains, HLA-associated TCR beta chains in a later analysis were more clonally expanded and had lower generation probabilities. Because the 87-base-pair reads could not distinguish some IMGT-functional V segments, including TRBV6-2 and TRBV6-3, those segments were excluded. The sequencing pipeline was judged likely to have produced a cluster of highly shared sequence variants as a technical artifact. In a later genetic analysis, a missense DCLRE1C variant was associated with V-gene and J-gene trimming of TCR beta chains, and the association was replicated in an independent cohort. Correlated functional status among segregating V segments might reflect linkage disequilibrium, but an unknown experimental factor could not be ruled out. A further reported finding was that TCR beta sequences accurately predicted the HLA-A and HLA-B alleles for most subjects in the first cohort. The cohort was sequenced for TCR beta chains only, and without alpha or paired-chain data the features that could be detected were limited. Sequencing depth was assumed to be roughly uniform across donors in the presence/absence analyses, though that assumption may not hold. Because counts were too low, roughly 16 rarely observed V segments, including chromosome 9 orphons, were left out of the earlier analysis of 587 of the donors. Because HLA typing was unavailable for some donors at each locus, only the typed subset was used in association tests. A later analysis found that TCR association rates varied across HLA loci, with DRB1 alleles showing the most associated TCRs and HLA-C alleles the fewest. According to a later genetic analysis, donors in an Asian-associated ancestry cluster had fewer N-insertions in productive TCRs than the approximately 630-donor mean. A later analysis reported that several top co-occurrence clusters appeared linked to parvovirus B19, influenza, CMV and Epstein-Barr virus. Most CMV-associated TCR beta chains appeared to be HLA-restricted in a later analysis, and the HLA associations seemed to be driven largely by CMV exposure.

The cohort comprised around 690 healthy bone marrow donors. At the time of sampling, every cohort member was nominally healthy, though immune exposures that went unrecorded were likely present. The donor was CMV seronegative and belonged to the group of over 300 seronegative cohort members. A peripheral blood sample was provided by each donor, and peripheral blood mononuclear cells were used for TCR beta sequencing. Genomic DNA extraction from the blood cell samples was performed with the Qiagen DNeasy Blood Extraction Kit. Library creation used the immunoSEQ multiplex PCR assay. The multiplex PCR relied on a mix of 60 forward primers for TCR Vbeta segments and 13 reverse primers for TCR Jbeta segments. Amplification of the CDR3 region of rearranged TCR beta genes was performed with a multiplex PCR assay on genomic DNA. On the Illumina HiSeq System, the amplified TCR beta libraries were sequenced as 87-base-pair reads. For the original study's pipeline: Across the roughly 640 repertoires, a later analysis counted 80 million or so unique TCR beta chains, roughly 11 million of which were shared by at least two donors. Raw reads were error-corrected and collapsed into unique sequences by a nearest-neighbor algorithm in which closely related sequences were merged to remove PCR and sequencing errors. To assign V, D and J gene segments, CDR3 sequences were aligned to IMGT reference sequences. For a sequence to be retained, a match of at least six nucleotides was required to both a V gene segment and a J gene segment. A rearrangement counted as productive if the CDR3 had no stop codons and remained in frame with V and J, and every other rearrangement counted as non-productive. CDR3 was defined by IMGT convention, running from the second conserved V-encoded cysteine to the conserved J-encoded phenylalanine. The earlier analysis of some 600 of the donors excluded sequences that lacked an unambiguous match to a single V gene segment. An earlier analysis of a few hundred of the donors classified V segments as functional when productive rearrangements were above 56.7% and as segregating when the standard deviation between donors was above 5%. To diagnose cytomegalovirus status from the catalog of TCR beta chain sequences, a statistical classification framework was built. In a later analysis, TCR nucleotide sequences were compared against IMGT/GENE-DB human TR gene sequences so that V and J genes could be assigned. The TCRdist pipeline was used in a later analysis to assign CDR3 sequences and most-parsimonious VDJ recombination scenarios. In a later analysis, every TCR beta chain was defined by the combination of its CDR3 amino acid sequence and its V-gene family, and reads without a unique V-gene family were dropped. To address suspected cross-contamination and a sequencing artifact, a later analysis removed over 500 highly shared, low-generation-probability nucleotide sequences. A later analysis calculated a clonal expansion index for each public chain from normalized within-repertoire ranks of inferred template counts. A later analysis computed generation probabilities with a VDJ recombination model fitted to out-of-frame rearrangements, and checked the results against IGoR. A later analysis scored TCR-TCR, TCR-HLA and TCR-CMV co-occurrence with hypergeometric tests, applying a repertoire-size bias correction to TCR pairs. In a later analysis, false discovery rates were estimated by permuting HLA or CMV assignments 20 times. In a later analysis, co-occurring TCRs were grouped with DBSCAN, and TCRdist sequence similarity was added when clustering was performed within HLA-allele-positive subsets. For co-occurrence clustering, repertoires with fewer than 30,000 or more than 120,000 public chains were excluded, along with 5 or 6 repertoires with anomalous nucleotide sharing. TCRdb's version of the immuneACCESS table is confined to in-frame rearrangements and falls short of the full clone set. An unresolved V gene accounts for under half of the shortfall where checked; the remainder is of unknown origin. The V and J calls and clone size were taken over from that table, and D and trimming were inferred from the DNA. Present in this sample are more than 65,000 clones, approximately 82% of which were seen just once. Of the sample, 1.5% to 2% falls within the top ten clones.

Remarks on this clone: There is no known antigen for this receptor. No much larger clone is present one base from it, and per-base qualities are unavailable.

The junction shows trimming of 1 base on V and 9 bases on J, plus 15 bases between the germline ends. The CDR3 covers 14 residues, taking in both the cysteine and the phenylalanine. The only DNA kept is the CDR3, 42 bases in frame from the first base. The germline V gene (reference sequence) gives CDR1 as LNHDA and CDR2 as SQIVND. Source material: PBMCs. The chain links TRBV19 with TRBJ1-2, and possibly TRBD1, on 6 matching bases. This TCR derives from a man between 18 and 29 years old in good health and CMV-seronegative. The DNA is TGTGCCAGTAGTATAGGGGGAGACAGGACTCGCTACACCTTC. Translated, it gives CASSIGGDRTRYTF.